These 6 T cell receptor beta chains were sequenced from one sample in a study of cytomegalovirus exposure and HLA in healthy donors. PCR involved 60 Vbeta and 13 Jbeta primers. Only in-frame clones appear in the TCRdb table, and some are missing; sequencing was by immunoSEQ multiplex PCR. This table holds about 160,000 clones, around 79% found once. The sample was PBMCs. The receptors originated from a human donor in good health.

CDR3 DNA sequence: TGTGCCAGCAGCACTCCGGGACAGGGGGGAAATGAGCAGTTCTTC. Translation: CASSTPGQGGNEQFF. The gene calls are TRBV7-9 and TRBJ2-1; 11 bases match TRBD1. The V segment lost 5 bases and the J segment 7 bases; nucleotides outside the gene matches: 7. Per the germline V gene, CDR1 is SEHNR and CDR2 is FQNEAQ (reference sequence). The CDR3 is 15 residues long.

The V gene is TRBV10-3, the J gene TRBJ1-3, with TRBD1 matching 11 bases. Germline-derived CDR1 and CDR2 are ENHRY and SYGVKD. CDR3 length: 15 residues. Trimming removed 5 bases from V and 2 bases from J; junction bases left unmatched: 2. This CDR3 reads CAISPGQGAGNTIYF. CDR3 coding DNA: TGTGCCATCAGTCCGGGACAGGGGGCTGGAAACACCATATATTTT.

CDR3 in amino acids: CSVDRGNEQFF. In DNA, the CDR3 is TGCAGCGTCGACAGGGGCAATGAGCAGTTCTTC. V gene TRBV29-1 combines with J gene TRBJ2-1; 8 positions agree with TRBD1. After removal of 6 bases from V and 6 bases from J, the junction contained 1 base not matched to a gene. The germline V gene has CDR1 SQVTM and CDR2 ANQGSEA. CDR3 length: 11 residues.

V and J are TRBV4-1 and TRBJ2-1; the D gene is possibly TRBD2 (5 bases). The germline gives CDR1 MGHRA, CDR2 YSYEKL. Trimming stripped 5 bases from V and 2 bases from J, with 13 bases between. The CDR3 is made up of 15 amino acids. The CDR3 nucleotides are TGCGCCAGCAGCTATGGGGAGACCCCCTACAATGAGCAGTTCTTC. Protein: CASSYGETPYNEQFF.

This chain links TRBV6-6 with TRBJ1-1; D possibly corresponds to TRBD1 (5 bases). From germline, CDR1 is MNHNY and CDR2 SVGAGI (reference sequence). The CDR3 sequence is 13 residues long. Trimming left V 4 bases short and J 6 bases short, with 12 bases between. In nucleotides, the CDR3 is TGTGCCAGCAGTTCAGGGAGCGGGGCTGAAGCTTTCTTT. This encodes CASSSGSGAEAFF.

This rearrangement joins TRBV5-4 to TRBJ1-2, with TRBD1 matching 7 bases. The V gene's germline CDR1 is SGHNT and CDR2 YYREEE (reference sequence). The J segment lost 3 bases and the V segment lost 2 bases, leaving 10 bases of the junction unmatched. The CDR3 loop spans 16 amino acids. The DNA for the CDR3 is TGTGCCAGCAGCTTAGGAACAGGGGAAATAGACTATGGCTACACCTTC. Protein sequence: CASSLGTGEIDYGYTF. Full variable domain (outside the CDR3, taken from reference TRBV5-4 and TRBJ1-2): ETGVTQSPTHLIKTRGQQVTLRCSSQSGHNTVSWYQQALGQGPQFIFQYYREEENGRGNFPPRFSGLQFPNYSSELNVNALELDDSALYLCASSLGTGEIDYGYTFGSGTRLTVV.